The next 2 T cell receptor beta chains were all read from a single sample in a study of blood T cell repertoires in COVID-19. The data were produced by immunoSEQ multiplex PCR, yet TCRdb's version contains in-frame clones alone and is incomplete. The table has a few hundred thousand clones, about 88% seen once; the top ten hold about 1.5%. Sequencing was carried out using PBMCs or T cells enriched from blood (not recorded which). All receptors derive from a woman between 18 and 30 years old who had been exposed to COVID-19.

The chain employs TRBV5-4 and TRBJ2-1, with TRBD2 matching 9 bases. Germline V gene lookup returns CDR1 SGHNT and CDR2 YYREEE (reference sequence). This CDR3 spans 16 amino acids. V gave up 0 bases and J gave up 9 bases; unmatched junction bases: 10. CDR3 amino acids: CASSLAAAGGPGEQFF. In nucleotides, the CDR3 is TGTGCCAGCAGCTTGGCCGCTGCGGGAGGGCCTGGTGAGCAGTTCTTC.

The rearrangement joins TRBV9 to TRBJ1-1; possible D gene TRBD1, 5 bases. Trimming shortened V by 7 bases and J by 1 base, and 11 bases separated the two germline ends. The CDR3 length is 13 residues. In germline, CDR1 is SGDLS, CDR2 YYNGEE. The CDR3 spells CASGSTENTEAFF. CDR3 coding DNA: TGTGCCAGCGGGTCGACAGAGAACACTGAAGCTTTCTTT.